This T cell receptor beta chain was identified during a study of cytomegalovirus exposure and HLA in healthy donors (dated by TCRdb to 2016 to 2017). In terms of the full investigation: According to an earlier analysis of around 600 of the donors, 150 million to 200 million T cells yielded roughly 110 million unique TCR beta sequences and about 300 Gb of sequence data. Around 320 gigabases of sequencing data and approximately 80 million unique TCR sequences were included in an early release covering around 600 HLA-typed donors. The genetic ancestry cluster associated with self-reported Caucasian donors included about 81% of the 300 to 450 genotyped donors. The study was designed to test whether signatures of past pathogen exposure could be identified by cataloging public T cell receptors. Using immunosequencing, the study profiled T cell repertoires from fewer than 850 subjects and related those repertoires to cytomegalovirus serostatus. In addition to the first cohort of 500 to 850 subjects, a separate validation cohort of approximately 130 different subjects was used. High-throughput TCR immunosequencing, statistical association of individual TCRs with disease status, and machine learning were combined to predict cytomegalovirus infection status. To study patterns of TCR occurrence, a later analysis re-analyzed previously published TCR beta repertoires from 500 to 850 donors and added high-resolution HLA genotyping. Rather than drawing on any new phenotypic data, the later analysis identified candidate immune exposures from TCR beta sequences and the way those sequences occurred across donors. An earlier analysis of nearly 600 of the donors applied high-throughput TCR beta sequencing to assess whether each TCR beta V gene segment acted as functional or pseudogenic. Donor age, sex, ethnicity and CMV serostatus were collected together with the repertoire data. Genome-wide SNP genotypes for about three fifths of the roughly 670 donors were used in a later genetic analysis, which treated that subset as a discovery cohort. Every repertoire in the discovery cohort had been generated on one and the same sequencing platform. HLA typing covered class I and class II loci at four-digit resolution. Typing coverage differed by locus: A, B, C, DRB1 and DQB1 were typed in roughly 629-630 donors, DQA1 in 522, DPA1 in around 610, and DPB1 in roughly 470. Because of strong linkage in the cohort, five DR-DQ haplotypes were treated as single units for association and clustering. Among some 400 genotyped donors of the cohort, an average of roughly 240,000 unique TCR beta nucleotide sequences were sequenced per donor, about a sixth of them non-productive. Broad study findings and their caveats: Several of the top co-occurrence clusters appeared to be linked to parvovirus B19, influenza, CMV and Epstein-Barr virus, according to a later analysis. In the study, about 150 TCR beta chains were listed as associated with cytomegalovirus. According to a later analysis, most CMV-associated TCR beta chains appeared to be HLA-restricted, and the HLA associations seemed to be driven largely by CMV exposure. A further reported finding was that TCR beta sequences accurately predicted the HLA-A and HLA-B alleles for most subjects in the first cohort. An earlier analysis of approximately 530 of the donors showed that most TCR beta V segments appeared in productive rearrangements either about 87% or about 30% of the time, which broadly matched IMGT annotations. A later analysis found that HLA-associated TCR beta chains were more clonally expanded and had lower generation probabilities than equally common non-associated chains. Linkage disequilibrium might explain the correlated functional status among segregating V segments, but an unknown experimental factor could not be ruled out. The authors suggested that the approach could potentially be extended to other disease states and immunological phenotypes. A later analysis associated around 16,000 TCR beta sequences with specific HLA alleles at a false discovery rate of 0.05. Some IMGT-functional V segments, including TRBV6-2 and TRBV6-3, could not be distinguished by the 87-base-pair reads and were therefore excluded. While some public TCRs were present in many individuals, most TCR sequences turned up only very rarely across donors. Three of the identified cytomegalovirus-associated TCR beta chains were confirmed in vitro to be specific for cytomegalovirus antigens. Roughly uniform sequencing depth across donors was assumed in presence/absence analyses, although this assumption may not hold. When HLA alleles, especially DR and DQ, strongly co-occurred, TCR associations were difficult to assign to individual alleles. In this cohort, only TCR beta chains were sequenced, and detectable features were limited by the absence of alpha or paired-chain data. A cluster of highly shared sequence variants was judged likely to represent a technical artifact of the sequencing pipeline. In a later genetic analysis, a missense DCLRE1C variant was associated with V-gene and J-gene trimming of TCR beta chains, and the association was replicated in an independent cohort. For the cohort, immune exposure information was limited to CMV serostatus. Cytomegalovirus status was reported to be diagnosed by the classifier with high specificity and sensitivity in both the original and validation cohorts. Compared with the approximately 720-donor mean, donors in an Asian-associated ancestry cluster had fewer N-insertions in productive TCRs, according to a later genetic analysis. The earlier analysis of almost 600 of the donors excluded roughly 17 rarely observed V segments, including chromosome 9 orphons, because counts were too low. According to a later analysis, TCR association rates differed among HLA loci, with DRB1 alleles showing the most associated TCRs and HLA-C alleles showing the fewest. Because HLA typing was unavailable for some donors at each locus, only the typed subset was used in association tests.

Receptor amplification or capture employed the immunoSEQ multiplex PCR assay. A mixture of 60 forward primers for TCR Vbeta segments and 13 reverse primers for TCR Jbeta segments was used in the multiplex PCR. The CDR3 region of rearranged TCR beta genes was amplified from genomic DNA with a multiplex PCR assay. Amplified TCR beta libraries were sequenced as 87-base-pair reads on the Illumina HiSeq System. Processing in the source paper ran as follows. In a later analysis, 77 million or so unique TCR beta chains were counted across the approximately 620 repertoires, and approximately 11 million of these chains were shared by at least two donors. A nearest-neighbor algorithm error-corrected the raw reads and collapsed the reads into unique sequences, merging closely related sequences to remove PCR and sequencing errors. Alignment of CDR3 sequences to IMGT reference sequences was used to assign V, D and J gene segments. For a sequence to be retained, a match of at least six nucleotides to both a V gene segment and a J gene segment was required. Rearrangements were classified as productive when the CDR3 lacked stop codons and remained in frame with V and J, and all other rearrangements were classified as non-productive. CDR3 was defined by IMGT convention, running from the second conserved V-encoded cysteine to the conserved J-encoded phenylalanine. The earlier analysis of some 600 of the donors excluded sequences that lacked an unambiguous match to a single V gene segment. An earlier analysis of fewer than 750 of the donors classified V segments as functional when productive rearrangements were above 56.7% and as segregating when the standard deviation between donors was above 5%. A statistical classification framework was built for diagnosing cytomegalovirus status from the catalog of TCR beta chain sequences. In a later analysis, TCR nucleotide sequences were compared against IMGT/GENE-DB human TR gene sequences so that V and J genes could be assigned. Using the TCRdist pipeline, a later analysis assigned CDR3 sequences along with most-parsimonious VDJ recombination scenarios. In a later analysis, each TCR beta chain was defined by its CDR3 amino acid sequence together with its V-gene family, and reads without a unique V-gene family were excluded. To address suspected cross-contamination and a sequencing artifact, a later analysis removed approximately 590 highly shared, low-generation-probability nucleotide sequences. A later analysis calculated a clonal expansion index for each public chain from normalized within-repertoire ranks of inferred template counts. In a later analysis, generation probabilities were computed using a VDJ recombination model fitted to out-of-frame rearrangements, and the results were checked against IGoR. In a later analysis, hypergeometric tests were used to score TCR-TCR, TCR-HLA and TCR-CMV co-occurrence, with a repertoire-size bias correction applied to TCR pairs. To estimate false discovery rates, a later analysis permuted the HLA or CMV assignments 20 times. In a later analysis, co-occurring TCRs were grouped with DBSCAN, and TCRdist sequence similarity was added when clustering was performed within HLA-allele-positive subsets. Co-occurrence clustering excluded repertoires with fewer than 30,000 or more than 120,000 public chains, plus five with anomalous nucleotide sharing. TCRdb holds this immuneACCESS table with in-frame rearrangements only. Some clones are missing; in checked studies, unresolved V genes explain under half, and the rest has no known cause. For V, J and clone size, that table is used; D and trimming come from the DNA. The sample records 150,000 to 200,000 clones, approximately 81% of which are singletons. Jointly, the top ten make up under 2% of the sample.

About this clone: Its binding antigen is unknown. No base-level quality is on record; no much larger clone is a single base apart.

The cohort consisted of more than 650 healthy bone marrow donors. At the time of sampling, all cohort members were nominally healthy, though unrecorded immune exposures were likely present. The donor tested CMV seronegative, placing the donor among the 350 or so seronegative members of the cohort. A peripheral blood sample was collected from each donor, and TCR beta sequencing was performed on peripheral blood mononuclear cells. The Qiagen DNeasy Blood Extraction Kit was used to extract genomic DNA from the blood cell samples. CDR1 SEHNR and CDR2 FQNEAQ are derived from the germline V gene (reference sequence). V loses 5 bases, J loses 7 bases, and the germline ends lie 11 bases apart. The cysteine opens and the phenylalanine closes a CDR3 of 13 amino acids. This entry keeps only the CDR3 DNA: 39 bases, framed from base 1.

Sequenced material: PBMCs. The sequence links TRBV7-9 to TRBJ2-2; D gene: possibly TRBD2, on 5 matching bases. This TCR came from a man younger than 35 in good health and CMV-seronegative. For the CDR3, the sequence is CASSPPGSGELFF. The nucleotide sequence is given as TGTGCCAGCAGCCCACCGGGGAGCGGGGAGCTGTTTTTT.